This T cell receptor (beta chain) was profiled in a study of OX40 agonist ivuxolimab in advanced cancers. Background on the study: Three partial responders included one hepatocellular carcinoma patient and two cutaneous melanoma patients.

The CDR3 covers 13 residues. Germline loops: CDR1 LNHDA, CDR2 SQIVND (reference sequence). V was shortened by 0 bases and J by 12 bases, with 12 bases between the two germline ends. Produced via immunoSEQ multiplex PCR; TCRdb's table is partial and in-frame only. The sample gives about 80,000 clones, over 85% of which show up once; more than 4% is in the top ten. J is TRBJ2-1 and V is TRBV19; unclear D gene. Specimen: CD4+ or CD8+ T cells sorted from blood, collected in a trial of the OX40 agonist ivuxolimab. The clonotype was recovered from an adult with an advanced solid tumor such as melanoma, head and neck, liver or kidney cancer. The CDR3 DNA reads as TGTGCCAGTAGTATAGATCGGAGCACGGGGCAGTTCTTC. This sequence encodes CASSIDRSTGQFF.